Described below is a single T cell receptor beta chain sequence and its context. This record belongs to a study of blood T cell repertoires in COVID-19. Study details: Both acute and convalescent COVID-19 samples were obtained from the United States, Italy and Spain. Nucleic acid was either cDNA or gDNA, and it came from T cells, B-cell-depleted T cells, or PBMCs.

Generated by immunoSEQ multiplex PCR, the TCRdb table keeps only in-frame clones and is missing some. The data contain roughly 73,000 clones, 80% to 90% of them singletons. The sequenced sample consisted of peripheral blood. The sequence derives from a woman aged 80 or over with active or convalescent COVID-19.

The CDR3 here is CAWSYGGEEFF. CDR3 sequence (DNA): TGTGCCTGGAGTTATGGTGGCGAGGAGTTCTTC. V gene TRBV30 combines with J gene TRBJ2-1; D is unclear. Germline V gives CDR1 GTSNPN, CDR2 SVGIG (reference sequence). This CDR3 has 11 residues. Trimming cost V 2 bases and J 14 bases, with 13 bases left between them.